This entry concerns a single T cell receptor beta chain. Its target is unknown. This entry belongs to a study of T-cell memory formation after mild COVID-19. Amplification by 5'RACE using constant-segment primers produced TCR alpha and TCR beta cDNA libraries that carried sample barcodes and UMIs. TCRdb used MiXCR to reprocess the 5' RACE reads, holding one entry per CDR3 protein. The profile covers some 100,000 distinct CDR3 sequences, with over 8.5% appearing a single time and 40% taken by the ten largest. Study results and limitations: Pre-infection memory carried some responding clones, suggesting that cross-reactive memory joined.

The CDR3 has 14 amino acids. V was clipped by 0 bases and J by 5 bases, with 10 bases between them. Germline loops: CDR1 LGHNA, CDR2 YSLEER. This receptor was taken from a man younger than 35 who had mild COVID-19 (a few samples of this study predate the infection). Cell type and time point are not known. The V and J genes are TRBV4-3 and TRBJ2-5; tentatively, D is TRBD1 (5 bases). The sample comprised PBMCs or a T cell subset sorted from them (not recorded which). The CDR3 sequence is CASSQEWGPETQYF. CDR3 DNA: TGCGCCAGCAGCCAAGAATGGGGCCCCGAGACCCAGTACTTC.